This section outlines one TCR beta chain sequence together with its context. Its antigen is undetermined. The CDR3 consists of 15 residues. V dropped 3 bases and J dropped 0; count of bases not matched to a gene: 1. Germline-derived CDR1 and CDR2 are LNHDA and SQIVND (reference sequence). Deep level was the assay's run setting. Replicate PCRs run on unsorted PBMC used approximately 0.3 ug DNA, which was approximately 29,000 T cell genomes. Per the original methods: ImmunoSEQ output lacked quality scores and full-length reads, limiting matched filtering. Clones were read by immunoSEQ multiplex PCR, and TCRdb kept only the in-frame ones, dropping some. Clonal size and the V and J genes are those of that table, whereas D and trimming came from the DNA. The sample lists about 99,000 clones; around 47% were seen once. The data stem from a study of shared clonotypes between healthy human individuals. Study-level findings and limits: Only blood was sampled; tissue repertoires likely differ.

The chain joins TRBV19 to TRBJ1-4, with 7 bases lining up with TRBD1. This TCR derives from a woman aged 40 to 50 in good health. Some clones in this sample may be carry-over from other donors' samples. Input material: PBMCs. CDR3 nucleotides: TGTGCCAGTAGTATCGGGACAGCAACTAATGAAAAACTGTTTTTT. Translated: CASSIGTATNEKLFF.